Following are 20 T cell receptor beta chains from one sample sequenced in a study of cytomegalovirus exposure and HLA in healthy donors. The primer mix had 60 Vbeta and 13 Jbeta primers. The method was immunoSEQ multiplex PCR; TCRdb's version includes in-frame clones alone and lacks a portion of them. The table shows 150,000 to 200,000 clones, with just over 70% occurring only once. The sequenced sample was PBMCs. These receptors originate from a man younger than 35 in good health and CMV-seropositive.

This chain joins TRBV12-5 and TRBJ1-6; 7 nucleotides agree with TRBD1. The CDR3 totals 15 residues. V trimming: 2 bases; J trimming: 8 bases; junction bases outside the gene matches: 6. CDR1 and CDR2 (germline): LGHNT, FRNRAP. CDR3 sequence: CASGLFGQAYSPLHF. The CDR3 region has the DNA TGTGCTAGTGGTTTGTTCGGACAGGCTTATTCACCCCTCCACTTT.

This chain joins TRBV5-1 and TRBJ2-3; 9 bases align to TRBD2. Germline V gene data show CDR1 as SGHRS and CDR2 as YFSETQ. This CDR3 region has 16 residues. Germline trimming cut 4 bases from V and 2 bases from J; bases unmatched to any gene: 8. In DNA, the CDR3 is TGCGCCAGCAGCCGGGGGTCTAGCGGGACCACAGATACGCAGTATTTT. Translated: CASSRGSSGTTDTQYF.

The chain links TRBV11-3 to TRBJ1-2, with unresolved D. Germline V gives CDR1 SGHNT, CDR2 YENEEA. The CDR3 runs to 13 residues. V shed 1 base and J shed 8 bases, with 11 bases lying between them. Here the CDR3 reads CASSLVAGRGYTF. CDR3 DNA: TGTGCCAGCAGCTTAGTGGCAGGCCGGGGCTACACCTTC.

This clone showed up just a few times. Here the CDR3 reads CATSSTGGYSSYEQYV. CDR3 sequence (DNA): TGTGCCACCAGCAGCACGGGAGGGTACAGCTCCTACGAGCAGTACGTC. This chain uses TRBV15 with TRBJ2-7; 8 bases fit TRBD2. The V gene end was trimmed by 3 bases and the J gene end by 0 bases; junction bases not matched to a gene: 7. In germline, CDR1 is LNHNV, CDR2 YYDKDF (reference sequence). The CDR3 loop spans 16 amino acids.

The rearrangement joins TRBV11-2 to TRBJ2-7, with 9 bases fitting TRBD2. Germline CDR1 and CDR2: SGHAT and FQNNGV. The CDR3 runs to 14 residues. The V and J ends lost 3 bases and 4 bases, in that order; junction bases with no gene match: 4. Here the CDR3 reads CASSLASGIYEQYV. In DNA form, the CDR3 reads TGTGCCAGCAGCTTGGCTAGCGGGATTTACGAGCAGTACGTC.

This chain joins TRBV5-4 and TRBJ2-5; the D gene is possibly TRBD2 (5 bases). Germline assignment: CDR1 SGHNT and CDR2 YYREEE (reference sequence). This CDR3 is 15 amino acids long. The germline V and J ends were trimmed by 2 bases and 2 bases, with 13 bases remaining between them. CDR3 amino acids: CASSLERRDQETQYF. Here the CDR3 DNA reads TGTGCCAGCAGCTTAGAGCGGAGAGATCAAGAGACCCAGTACTTC.

The V and J genes are TRBV6-5 and TRBJ2-2; D may be TRBD1 (6 bases). From germline, CDR1 is MNHEY and CDR2 SVGAGI. The V and J ends lost 6 bases and 2 bases respectively, with 10 bases between them. This CDR3 has 14 amino acids. Here the CDR3 reads CASRRTVNTGELFF. The CDR3 nucleotides read TGTGCCAGCAGACGGACAGTTAACACCGGGGAGCTGTTTTTT.

This clone came up a few times. The V call is TRBV6-1, the J call TRBJ2-7, with TRBD1 as a possible D gene (6 bases). Looked up from germline, CDR1 is MNHNS and CDR2 is SASEGT. The length of the CDR3 is 16 residues. Trimming stripped 1 base from V and 1 base from J, with 14 bases between. The CDR3 DNA follows: TGTGCCAGCAGTGAAGTGGGGGCCGACTGGTCCTACGAGCAGTACGTC. Protein: CASSEVGADWSYEQYV.

This chain uses TRBV27 with TRBJ2-5; 8 bases are shared with TRBD1. The CDR3 extends over 13 amino acids. From germline, CDR1 is MNHEY and CDR2 SMNVEV (reference sequence). Trimming at V came to 6 bases and at J to 5 bases, leaving 5 bases not matched to a gene. The CDR3 DNA follows: TGTGCCAGCAGCTTCAGGGGGCTGGAGACCCAGTACTTC. The encoded protein is CASSFRGLETQYF.

The gene calls are TRBV7-8 and TRBJ1-1, with a possible D match to TRBD1 (5 bases). Germline V gene data show CDR1 as SGHVS and CDR2 as FQNEAQ. The ends were cut back, 3 bases at V and 0 bases at J, with 17 bases in the middle. The CDR3 consists of 17 residues. Written as DNA, the CDR3 is TGTGCCAGCAGCTTCGGTCAGGGAGGGGTCATGAACACTGAAGCTTTCTTT. It encodes CASSFGQGGVMNTEAFF.

The chain is built from TRBV27 and TRBJ1-4; TRBD1 aligns across 9 bases. This CDR3 contains 17 residues. Losses at the gene ends were 4 bases for V and 5 bases for J; bases not matched to a gene: 11. Germline CDR1 MNHEY, CDR2 SMNVEV (reference sequence). CDR3 amino acids: CASSSGTGRNHNEKLFF. In DNA form, the CDR3 reads TGTGCCAGCAGTTCGGGGACAGGGCGCAACCACAATGAAAAACTGTTTTTT.

The sample holds one count of this clone. The rearrangement uses TRBV4-1 and TRBJ1-3, with 7 nucleotides matching TRBD1. This CDR3 region has 16 residues. The ends lost 4 bases at V and 0 bases at J; junction bases unmatched: 6. Germline values: CDR1 MGHRA, CDR2 YSYEKL. In DNA, the CDR3 is TGCGCCAGCAGCCGCCCCGGGACAGACTCTGGAAACACCATATATTTT. It yields the protein CASSRPGTDSGNTIYF.

The chain uses TRBV6-5 and TRBJ1-1; D may be TRBD1 (5 bases). The CDR3 extends over 14 amino acids. The V gene's germline CDR1 is MNHEY and CDR2 SVGAGI. V was trimmed by 4 bases and J by 1 base, leaving 10 bases between them. This chain's CDR3 is CASSSPRGNTEAFF. The CDR3 region has the DNA TGTGCCAGCAGTTCTCCAAGGGGGAACACTGAAGCTTTCTTT.

The chain carries TRBV4-1 and TRBJ1-5; TRBD1 matches at 7 bases. In germline, CDR1 is MGHRA, CDR2 YSYEKL. V lost 2 bases and J lost 4; bases outside the gene matches: 8. CDR3 size: 16 residues. CDR3 sequence: CASSQPRQGRNQPQHF. The CDR3 nucleotides are TGCGCCAGCAGCCAACCCAGACAGGGTAGAAATCAGCCCCAGCATTTT.

The chain couples TRBV30 to TRBJ2-3, with 8 bases that match TRBD1. After removal of 2 bases from V and 0 bases from J, the junction contained 4 bases not matched to a gene. Germline CDR1 and CDR2: GTSNPN and SVGIG (reference sequence). The CDR3 extends over 15 amino acids. CDR3 nucleotide sequence: TGTGCCTGGAGTCGGGACAGGCTCAGCACAGATACGCAGTATTTT. It yields the protein CAWSRDRLSTDTQYF.

This sequence joins TRBV5-1 and TRBJ2-1; TRBD2 agrees at 9 bases. The CDR3 spans 17 residues. Per the germline V gene, CDR1 is SGHRS and CDR2 is YFSETQ. The trim removed 4 bases at V and 6 bases at J, leaving 14 bases unmatched. CDR3 DNA sequence: TGCGCCAGCAGCGCCGACATCCTAGCGGGAATAACCAATGAGCAGTTCTTC. As protein: CASSADILAGITNEQFF.

On this clone itself: One end of the junction fails to match germline, which may point to a read error. The same CDR3 also results from other DNA sequences found in this sample. The chain carries TRBV7-2 and TRBJ2-1, with TRBD1 matching over 9 bases. CDR3 length: 15 amino acids. CDR1 SGHTA and CDR2 FQGNSA come from the germline V gene. CDR3 nucleotide sequence: TGCGCCAGCAGGGGGACAGGGCGGACCTACAATGAGCAGTTCTTC. As protein: CASRGTGRTYNEQFF.

The chain links TRBV9 to TRBJ2-5, with 8 bases identical to TRBD2. The CDR3 sequence is 15 residues long. Losses at the gene ends were 4 bases for V and 1 base for J; bases not matched to a gene: 6. Germline V gene data show CDR1 as SGDLS and CDR2 as YYNGEE. CDR3 region: CASSTGGGLQETQYF. CDR3 nucleotides: TGTGCCAGCAGCACCGGCGGGGGGCTCCAAGAGACCCAGTACTTC.

This clone was detected a few times. The chain carries TRBV6-6 and TRBJ1-5; D not certain. Trimming left V 6 bases short and J 0 bases short, with 9 bases between. The CDR3 is 14 residues long. Germline V gives CDR1 MNHNY, CDR2 SVGAGI (reference sequence). The CDR3 DNA is TGTGCCAGCAGGAGAGGATATAGCAATCAGCCCCAGCATTTT. Its protein is CASRRGYSNQPQHF.

The chain employs TRBV14 and TRBJ1-6; 9 bases are a match to TRBD1. Germline loops: CDR1 SGHDN, CDR2 FVKESK. J lost 9 bases, V lost 3 bases, and 3 bases had no gene match. The CDR3 totals 14 residues. The CDR3 DNA follows: TGTGCCAGCAGCCAGGACAGGGGTGGTTCACCCCTCCACTTT. This encodes CASSQDRGGSPLHF.